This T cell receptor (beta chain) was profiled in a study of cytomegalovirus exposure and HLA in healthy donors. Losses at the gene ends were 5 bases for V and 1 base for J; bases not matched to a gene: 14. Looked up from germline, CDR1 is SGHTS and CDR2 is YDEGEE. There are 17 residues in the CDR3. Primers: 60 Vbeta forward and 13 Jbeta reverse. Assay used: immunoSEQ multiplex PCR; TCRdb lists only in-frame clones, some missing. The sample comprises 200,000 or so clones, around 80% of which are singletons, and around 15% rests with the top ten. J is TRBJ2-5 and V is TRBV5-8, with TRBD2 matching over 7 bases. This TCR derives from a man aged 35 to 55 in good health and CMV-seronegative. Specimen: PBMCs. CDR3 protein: CASSTGRAGAFQETQYF. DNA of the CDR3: TGTGCCAGCAGTACGGGCCGGGCGGGAGCTTTCCAAGAGACCCAGTACTTC.